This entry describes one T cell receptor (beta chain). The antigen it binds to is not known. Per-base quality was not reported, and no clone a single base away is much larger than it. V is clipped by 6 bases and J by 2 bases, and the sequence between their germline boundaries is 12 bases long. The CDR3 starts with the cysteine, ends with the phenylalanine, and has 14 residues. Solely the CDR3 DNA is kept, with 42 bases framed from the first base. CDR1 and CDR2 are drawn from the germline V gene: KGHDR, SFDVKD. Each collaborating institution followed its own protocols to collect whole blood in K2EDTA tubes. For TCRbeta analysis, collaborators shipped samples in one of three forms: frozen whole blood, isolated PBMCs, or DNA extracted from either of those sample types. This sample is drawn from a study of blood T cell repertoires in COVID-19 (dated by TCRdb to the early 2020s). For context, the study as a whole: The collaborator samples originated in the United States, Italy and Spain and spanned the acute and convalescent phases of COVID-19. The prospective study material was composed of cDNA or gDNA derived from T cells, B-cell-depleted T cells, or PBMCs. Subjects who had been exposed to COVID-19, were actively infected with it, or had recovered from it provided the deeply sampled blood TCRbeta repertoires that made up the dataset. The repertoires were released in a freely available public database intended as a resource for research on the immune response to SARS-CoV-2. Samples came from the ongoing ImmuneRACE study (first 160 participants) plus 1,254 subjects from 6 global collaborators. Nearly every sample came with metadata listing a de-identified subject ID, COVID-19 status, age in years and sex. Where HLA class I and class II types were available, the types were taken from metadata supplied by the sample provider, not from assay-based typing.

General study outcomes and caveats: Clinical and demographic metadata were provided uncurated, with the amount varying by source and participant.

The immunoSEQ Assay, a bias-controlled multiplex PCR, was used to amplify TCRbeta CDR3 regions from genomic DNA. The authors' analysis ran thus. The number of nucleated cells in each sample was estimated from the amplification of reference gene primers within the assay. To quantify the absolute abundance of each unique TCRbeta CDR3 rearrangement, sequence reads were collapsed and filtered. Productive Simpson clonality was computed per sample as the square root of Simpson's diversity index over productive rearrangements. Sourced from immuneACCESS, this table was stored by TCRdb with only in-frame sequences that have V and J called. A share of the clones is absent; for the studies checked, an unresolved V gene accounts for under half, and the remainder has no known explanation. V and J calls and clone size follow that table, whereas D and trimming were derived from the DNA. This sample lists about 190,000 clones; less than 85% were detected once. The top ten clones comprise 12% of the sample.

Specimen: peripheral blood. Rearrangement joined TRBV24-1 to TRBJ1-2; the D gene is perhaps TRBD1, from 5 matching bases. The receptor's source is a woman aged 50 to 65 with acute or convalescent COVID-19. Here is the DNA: TGTGCCACCAGTCAGGGAGGATCGAACTATGGCTACACCTTC. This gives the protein CATSQGGSNYGYTF.